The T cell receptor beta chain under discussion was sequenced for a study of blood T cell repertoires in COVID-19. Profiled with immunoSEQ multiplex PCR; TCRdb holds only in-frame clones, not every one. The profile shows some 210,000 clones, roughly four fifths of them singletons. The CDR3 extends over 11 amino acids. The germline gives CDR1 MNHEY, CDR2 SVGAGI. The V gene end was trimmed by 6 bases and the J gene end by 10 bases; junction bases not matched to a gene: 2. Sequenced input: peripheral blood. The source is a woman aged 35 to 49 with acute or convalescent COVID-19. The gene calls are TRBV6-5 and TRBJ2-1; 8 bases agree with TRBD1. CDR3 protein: CASSPGGEQFF. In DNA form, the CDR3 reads TGTGCCAGCAGCCCAGGGGGCGAGCAGTTCTTC.